The 10 T cell receptor beta chains in this list originate from one sample, sequenced in a study of naive CD8 T cells in extremely preterm neonates. Libraries were prepared by immunoSEQ multiplex PCR; TCRdb keeps only in-frame clonotypes and omits some of them. Of approximately 6,500 clones detected, almost 98% appear once; the ten largest clones hold 0.95% to 1.5%. Sequenced: naive CD8+ T cells from blood. The receptor set was obtained from a human donor in good health.

The chain employs TRBV5-6 and TRBJ2-3; TRBD2 matches 7 bases. The CDR3 runs to 15 residues. Unmatched junction bases numbered 2, after V lost 1 base and J lost 0 bases. Germline V gene sequence: CDR1 SGHDT, CDR2 YYEEEE. CDR3 sequence (DNA): TGTGCCAGCAGCTTGTTGCGGGGGAGCACAGATACGCAGTATTTT. Protein product: CASSLLRGSTDTQYF.

This chain uses TRBV27 with TRBJ2-7; D perhaps matches TRBD1 (6 bases). The CDR3 covers 15 residues. The V end lost 3 bases, the J end lost 6 bases, and 18 bases lay between the germline ends. Germline CDR1 MNHEY, CDR2 SMNVEV (reference sequence). CDR3 sequence reads: CASSLVQGYLGEQYF. The CDR3 coding sequence is TGTGCCAGCAGTTTGGTACAGGGATACCTCGGCGAGCAGTACTTC.

This chain connects TRBV4-1 to TRBJ1-5; D is ambiguous. V was cut by 4 bases and J by 4 bases, with 14 bases left in between. Germline CDR1 MGHRA, CDR2 YSYEKL. This CDR3 spans 15 amino acids. CDR3 sequence reads: CASSPRLGENQPQHF. The CDR3 coding sequence is TGCGCCAGCAGCCCGCGTCTCGGAGAAAATCAGCCCCAGCATTTT.

The V gene is TRBV5-1, the J gene TRBJ2-7, with 8 positions matching TRBD1. Germline CDR1 is SGHRS and CDR2 is YFSETQ. With 2 bases clipped from V and 5 bases from J, the junction kept 6 bases outside the gene matches. The CDR3 is 14 amino acids. The CDR3 DNA is TGCGCCAGCAGCTTACGGACAGGGCGCAACGAGCAGTACTTC. This gives the protein CASSLRTGRNEQYF.

This clone was seen just once. The CDR3 region has the DNA TGTGCCAGTAGGACAGTGTACGGTGAGCAGTTCTTC. This gives the protein CASRTVYGEQFF. The chain couples TRBV2 to TRBJ2-1, with a weak D call TRBD1 (6 bases). This CDR3 is built from 12 residues. Germline CDR1 is SNHLY and CDR2 is FYNNEI. Trimming shortened V by 9 bases and J by 9 bases, and 15 bases separated the two germline ends.

The chain has TRBV19 and TRBJ2-1; 9 bases agree with TRBD1. Germline values: CDR1 LNHDA, CDR2 SQIVND (reference sequence). The CDR3 totals 14 residues. Trimming cost V 6 bases and J 7 bases; bases outside gene matches: 7. CDR3 protein: CASSTGTGMNEQFF. The CDR3 DNA is TGTGCCAGTAGCACCGGGACAGGGATGAATGAGCAGTTCTTC.

The J gene is TRBJ1-1, the V gene TRBV11-2; D is perhaps TRBD1 (5 bases). The CDR3 sequence is 16 residues long. Germline V CDR1 and CDR2: SGHAT, FQNNGV. The V end was cut by 5 bases, the J end by 1 base, with 17 bases between. CDR3 amino acids: CASSLPSAGGNTEAFF. CDR3 DNA: TGTGCCAGCAGCCTACCCAGTGCGGGGGGGAACACTGAAGCTTTCTTT.

V usage is TRBV5-1 and J usage is TRBJ2-6; D is perhaps TRBD2 (6 bases). CDR3 length: 23 residues. Germline V gene lookup returns CDR1 SGHRS and CDR2 YFSETQ. V shed 1 base and J shed 0 bases, with 29 bases lying between them. The CDR3 loop is CASSLISLRDSRPLSSGANVLTF. CDR3 sequence (DNA): TGCGCCAGCAGCTTGATTAGTTTACGGGACTCAAGGCCCCTAAGCTCTGGGGCCAACGTCCTGACTTTC.

The chain combines TRBV19 with TRBJ1-6, with D possibly being TRBD1 (5 bases). Germline assignment: CDR1 LNHDA and CDR2 SQIVND (reference sequence). The V end was cut by 5 bases, the J end by 8 bases, with 19 bases between. This CDR3 contains 16 residues. CDR3 coding DNA: TGTGCCAGTAGTGACGGCGAGCAGGGTCATTATTCACCCCTCCACTTT. Translating it yields CASSDGEQGHYSPLHF.

This clone was counted a single time. The CDR3 protein is CASSNSLAELNNEQFF. The DNA for the CDR3 is TGTGCCAGCAGTAACTCTCTAGCGGAGCTAAACAATGAGCAGTTCTTC. This rearrangement joins TRBV28 to TRBJ2-1; 7 nucleotides agree with TRBD2. Germline CDR1 MDHEN, CDR2 SYDVKM. The CDR3 spans 16 residues. With V trimmed by 5 bases and J by 5 bases, 12 bases remained unmatched.